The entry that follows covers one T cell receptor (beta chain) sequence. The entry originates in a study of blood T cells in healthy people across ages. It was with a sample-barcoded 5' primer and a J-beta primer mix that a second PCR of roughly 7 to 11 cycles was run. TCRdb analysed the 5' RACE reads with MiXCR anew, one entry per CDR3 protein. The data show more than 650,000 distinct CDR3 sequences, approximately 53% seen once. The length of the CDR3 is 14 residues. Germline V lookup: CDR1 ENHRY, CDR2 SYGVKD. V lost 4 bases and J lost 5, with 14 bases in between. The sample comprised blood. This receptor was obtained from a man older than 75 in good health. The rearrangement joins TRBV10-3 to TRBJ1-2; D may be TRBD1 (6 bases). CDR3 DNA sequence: TGTGCCATCAGTGTTGAGGGGGAGGATTATGGCTACACCTTC. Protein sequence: CAISVEGEDYGYTF.